Below are 2 T cell receptor delta chains sequenced from a single sample in a study of DNA immune sequencing with unique molecular identifiers. A 32-plex genomic DNA assay used primers for all 8 TRDV and 4 TRDJ genes. Adapter PCR followed approximately 3 barcoding PCR cycles that attached a 12-nucleotide UMI. With CATT, TCRdb re-called clones from the multiplex PCR reads. The sample contains fewer than 450 delta-chain clones, 38% of which appear only once. Source material: buffy coat blood. These receptors all come from a human donor in good health.

This clone was seen a few times. The mismatch at residue 5 between this DNA's translation and the TCRdb protein of a much larger clone likely reflects a read error; the protein shown is translated from the DNA. The CDR3 DNA is TGTGCTCTTGGGGTACCGGCCTTCCTACGGTTAGAGCTCATCTTT. Its protein is CALGVPAFLRLELIF. The chain joins TRDV1 to TRDJ1, with 9 bases lining up with TRDD2. Germline loops: CDR1 TSWWSYY, CDR2 QGS. The CDR3 is made up of 15 amino acids. Trimming took 4 bases from V and 11 from J; bases not matched to a gene: 14.

A single count supports this clone. TCRdb's protein, taken from a much larger clone, differs from this DNA's translation at residue 24, likely owing to a read error; the protein displayed comes from the DNA. The chain uses TRDV1 and TRDJ1; TRDD3 matches 13 bases. The CDR3 has 26 residues. CDR1 TSWWSYY and CDR2 QGS come from the germline V gene. CDR3 region: CALGESAPYHPPHWGIRGIPLDKPIF. Here the CDR3 DNA reads TGTGCTCTTGGGGAATCGGCCCCCTACCACCCCCCTCACTGGGGGATACGCGGCATACCTCTCGATAAACCCATCTTT.